A selection of T cell receptor beta chains follows, all from one sample in a study of early T cells in non-severe SARS-CoV-2 infection. From the 5' RACE reads, TCRdb called clonotypes with MiXCR, one entry per CDR3 protein. The data hold tens of thousands of distinct CDR3 sequences, with 7.5% to 9.5% observed a single time. This sample comprised whole blood, obtained at baseline. Receptors originate from an adult who was a healthcare worker with PCR-confirmed SARS-CoV-2 infection or an uninfected control (not recorded which). Both conserved end residues are part of each CDR3. The D gene is left open where the match is weak. Where a row states a size, it is once, few, many or the class of an expanded clone; other rows omit it.

>TRBJ2-2|TRBV7-3|TRBD1|many
TGTGCCAGCAGCTCGGGACAGCACACCGGGGAGCTGTTTTTT
CASSSGQHTGELFF
>TRBJ1-2|TRBV29-1|.|many
TGCAGCGTTGAAACAGGGTGGTATGGCTACACCTTC
CSVETGWYGYTF
>TRBJ2-7|TRBV7-6|TRBD1|few
TGTGCCAGCAGCTTAGGGACAGGGAAGGACGAGCAGTACTTC
CASSLGTGKDEQYF
>TRBJ2-5|TRBV11-2|.|few
TGTGCCAGCTCCCCTGAGGGCGGGGAGACCCAGTACTTC
CASSPEGGETQYF
>TRBJ2-4|TRBV5-8|.|.
TGTGCCAGCAGCTTGGACGGACAGCTAGCCAAAAACATTCAGTACTTC
CASSLDGQLAKNIQYF
>TRBJ2-5|TRBV20-1|TRBD2|.
TGCAGTGCTAAAGGACTAGCGGGAGCCCTTGGGGAGACCCAGTACTTC
CSAKGLAGALGETQYF
>TRBJ1-2|TRBV3-1|.|many
TGTGCCAGCAGCCAAGCGGGGGGAAACTATGGCTACACCTTC
CASSQAGGNYGYTF
>TRBJ2-2|TRBV6-6|.|few
TGTGCCAGCAGGCGACTAGTCCCCGGGGAGCTGTTTTTT
CASRRLVPGELFF
>TRBJ2-3|TRBV2|.|few
TGTGCCAGCAGTGAAGCGTCGCGGGCTAGCACAGATACGCAGTATTTT
CASSEASRASTDTQYF
>TRBJ2-1|TRBV7-3|.|many
TGTGCCAGCAGTCTCGCCCCACAGGGGGGGCCTCAGTTCTTC
CASSLAPQGGPQFF